A single sample is the source of the 15 T cell receptor beta chains below, sequenced in a study of blood T cell repertoires in COVID-19. Data came from immunoSEQ multiplex PCR; TCRdb stores just in-frame clones and leaves some out. The repertoire consists of around 94,000 clones, with around 84% occurring once and the leading ten covering around 4.5%. Sequencing input: peripheral blood. These receptors were obtained from a human donor in a cohort sampled during active COVID-19.

The CDR3: CASSPSDRATLGYTQYF. DNA for the CDR3: TGTGCCAGCTCACCCTCGGACAGGGCTACTTTGGGGTATACGCAGTATTTT. V and J are TRBV18 and TRBJ2-3; 8 bases are a match to TRBD1. V gave up 3 bases and J gave up 7 bases; unmatched junction bases: 15. This CDR3 has 17 amino acids. Germline CDR1 reads KGHSH; CDR2 reads LQKENI.

This clone was observed a few times. The genes are TRBV4-1 and TRBJ2-7; maybe TRBD1 (6 bases). The CDR3 has 14 amino acids. Deletions cut 4 bases from V and 0 bases from J, with 10 bases between. Germline CDR1 and CDR2: MGHRA and YSYEKL. The CDR3 sequence is CASSRQDSSYEQYF. The CDR3 DNA follows: TGCGCCAGCAGCCGCCAGGACAGCTCCTACGAGCAGTACTTC.

This clone showed up just a few times. The V call is TRBV9, the J call TRBJ2-6, with 9 positions matching TRBD1. V lost 3 bases to trimming and J lost 0 bases; unmatched junction nucleotides: 10. This CDR3 is built from 19 residues. Germline CDR1 and CDR2: SGDLS and YYNGEE. CDR3 nucleotides: TGTGCCAGCAGCGCCACCGGGACAGGGCGTAGCTCTGGGGCCAACGTCCTGACTTTC. Translation: CASSATGTGRSSGANVLTF.

This clone has only one observation. This chain joins TRBV5-4 and TRBJ2-3, with a weak D call TRBD2 (7 bases). The CDR3 has 13 amino acids. V lost 6 bases and J 2 bases, leaving 10 bases between the germline ends. Germline-derived CDR1 and CDR2 are SGHNT and YYREEE (reference sequence). The CDR3 coding sequence is TGTGCCAGCAAGGGGGGGGTCACAGATACGCAGTATTTT. This encodes CASKGGVTDTQYF.

In its sample, this clone was seen a few times. This rearrangement joins TRBV7-9 to TRBJ2-3; possibly TRBD2 for D (6 bases). This CDR3 contains 15 residues. The V gene's germline CDR1 is SEHNR and CDR2 FQNEAQ (reference sequence). Trimming removed 6 bases at V and 5 bases at J, with 18 bases between. The DNA for the CDR3 is TGTGCCAGCAGGGCCGTCGCGGGGCGGCGAGATACGCAGTATTTT. Its translation is CASRAVAGRRDTQYF.

V gene TRBV14 combines with J gene TRBJ1-2; 9 nucleotides line up with TRBD1. V shed 3 bases, J shed 5 bases, and the junction held 7 bases outside the gene matches. The CDR3 is made up of 15 amino acids. The germline V gene has CDR1 SGHDN and CDR2 FVKESK. CDR3 protein: CASSHTGQGRYGYTF. CDR3 DNA: TGTGCCAGCAGCCACACCGGACAGGGGCGATATGGCTACACCTTC.

The V gene is TRBV3-1 (or the pseudogene TRBV3-2), the J gene TRBJ2-4; 7 positions match TRBD1. CDR1 and CDR2 from the germline V gene are LGHDT and YNNKEL (reference sequence). CDR3 length: 15 residues. V was clipped by 2 bases and J by 0 bases; unmatched bases: 1. The chain's CDR3 is CASSQTGEAKNIQYF. CDR3 in DNA: TGTGCCAGCAGCCAAACAGGGGAAGCCAAAAACATTCAGTACTTC.

The chain recombines TRBV7-9 with TRBJ2-5; 12 bases are shared with TRBD2. The J segment lost 3 bases and the V segment lost 1 base, leaving 0 bases of the junction unmatched. Germline loops: CDR1 SEHNR, CDR2 FQNEAQ (reference sequence). This CDR3 is 15 amino acids long. The CDR3 reads CASSLGLAGEETQYF. DNA of the CDR3: TGTGCCAGCAGCTTAGGACTAGCGGGGGAAGAGACCCAGTACTTC.

The chain combines TRBV7-2 with TRBJ2-4; 8 bases align to TRBD2. This CDR3 contains 16 residues. V lost 5 bases to trimming and J lost 10 bases; unmatched junction nucleotides: 16. CDR1 and CDR2 (germline): SGHTA, FQGNSA. Here the CDR3 DNA reads TGTGCCAGCAGCCAGGCCCCCCCCAGCGGGGGCACAATTCAGTACTTC. Translating gives CASSQAPPSGGTIQYF. Based on the CDR3 plus reference TRBV7-2 and TRBJ2-4, the full variable domain is GAGVSQSPSNKVTEKGKDVELRCDPISGHTALYWYRQSLGQGLEFLIYFQGNSAPDKSGLPSDRFSAERTGGSVSTLTIQRTQQEDSAVYLCASSQAPPSGGTIQYFGAGTRLSVL.

The chain uses TRBV2 and TRBJ2-7; 10 positions match TRBD1. Germline loops: CDR1 SNHLY, CDR2 FYNNEI. The CDR3 totals 15 residues. Trimming at V came to 6 bases and at J to 4 bases, leaving 9 bases not matched to a gene. The CDR3 protein is CASRSTTGGPYEQYF. The CDR3 DNA is TGTGCCAGCAGATCAACGACAGGGGGCCCGTACGAGCAGTACTTC. Full variable domain (missing parts from reference TRBV2 and TRBJ2-7): EPEVTQTPSHQVTQMGQEVILRCVPISNHLYFYWYRQILGQKVEFLVSFYNNEISEKSEIFDDQFSVERPDGSNFTLKIRSTKLEDSAMYFCASRSTTGGPYEQYFGPGTRLTVT.

The genes are TRBV5-1 and TRBJ1-4; the D gene is possibly TRBD1 (5 bases). CDR3 length: 14 amino acids. Per the germline V gene, CDR1 is SGHRS and CDR2 is YFSETQ. Trimming removed 0 bases from V and 8 bases from J, with 11 bases in between. The CDR3 protein is CASSLGREDEKLFF. The CDR3 DNA sequence: TGCGCCAGCAGCTTGGGCAGGGAAGACGAAAAACTGTTTTTT. The whole variable domain, remainder taken from reference TRBV5-1 and TRBJ1-4, is KAGVTQTPRYLIKTRGQQVTLSCSPISGHRSVSWYQQTPGQGLQFLFEYFSETQRNKGNFPGRFSGRQFSNSRSEMNVSTLELGDSALYLCASSLGREDEKLFFGSGTQLSVL.

The rearrangement uses TRBV5-1 and TRBJ1-2; possibly TRBD1 for D (6 bases). The CDR3 is made up of 14 amino acids. The V end was cut by 0 bases, the J end by 7 bases, with 13 bases between. Germline lookup yields CDR1 SGHRS and CDR2 YFSETQ. CDR3 bases: TGCGCCAGCAGCTTGGGAACAGGGTGGGGTGGCTACACCTTC. This sequence encodes CASSLGTGWGGYTF.

The chain couples TRBV7-2 to TRBJ1-1, with 9 bases identical to TRBD1. Trimming removed 5 bases from V and 4 bases from J; junction bases left unmatched: 11. This CDR3 region has 16 residues. CDR1 is SGHTA, CDR2 FQGNSA, per germline. The CDR3 loop reads CASSTRDRVPFTEAFF. CDR3 DNA sequence: TGTGCCAGCAGCACTCGGGACAGGGTCCCCTTCACTGAAGCTTTCTTT.

The chain recombines TRBV5-1 with TRBJ2-1; D unresolved. Looked up from germline, CDR1 is SGHRS and CDR2 is YFSETQ. Trimming cost V 0 bases and J 9 bases, with 7 bases left between them. This CDR3 has 12 amino acids. The CDR3 nucleotides are TGCGCCAGCAGCTTGGTCCGAGGTGAGCAGTTCTTC. This encodes CASSLVRGEQFF. The variable domain in full, completed from reference TRBV5-1 and TRBJ2-1, reads KAGVTQTPRYLIKTRGQQVTLSCSPISGHRSVSWYQQTPGQGLQFLFEYFSETQRNKGNFPGRFSGRQFSNSRSEMNVSTLELGDSALYLCASSLVRGEQFFGPGTRLTVL.

The V and J genes are TRBV9 and TRBJ1-5; D not resolved. Trimming cost V 2 bases and J 4 bases, with 13 bases left between them. Germline assignment: CDR1 SGDLS and CDR2 YYNGEE. The length of the CDR3 is 15 residues. In DNA form, the CDR3 reads TGTGCCAGCAGCGTTGGCGGACTTGGGAATCAGCCCCAGCATTTT. It yields the protein CASSVGGLGNQPQHF.